This TCR beta chain was retrieved from a study of T cells in tuberculosis. Across the study: T cells were selected with CD1B tetramers loaded with glucose monomycolate.

Sorting used thawed, overnight-rested PBMC stained with anti-CD3, a viability dye and GMM-loaded CD1B tetramer. CD1B tetramers were loaded with Rhodococcus equi-derived C32 glucose monomycolate. Approximately 100,000 tetramer-negative cells were sorted from each donor. The CDR3 totals 12 residues. No alpha-beta pairing information exists for these sequences. Assay: immunoSEQ multiplex PCR; the TCRdb copy retains only in-frame clones and omits some. The top ten hold approximately 2% of the sample, which has about 88,000 clones, roughly 90% seen once. The source material was CD1b-GMM tetramer-negative cells sorted from PBMCs. The TCR was taken from an adult woman with latent tuberculosis. The genes are TRBV21-1 and TRBJ1-3. TRBV21-1 is flagged as a pseudogene. CDR3 loop: CASIISGNTIYF. CDR3 sequence (DNA): TGTGCCAGCATAATTAGCGGAAACACCATATATTTT.